This entry concerns a single TCR beta chain. This entry belongs to a study of blood T cell repertoires in COVID-19. Living in under 30 US areas, the participants were between roughly 18 and 89 years of age. Per the original methods: Using reference gene primer amplification, nucleated cell counts were estimated. Measured with immunoSEQ multiplex PCR; TCRdb has only the in-frame clones, and not every one. V and J calls and clone size are copied from that table; D and trimming were computed from the DNA. The sample lists 300,000 to 400,000 clones, around 89% occurring once. Germline V CDR1 and CDR2: SNHLY, FYNNEI. The CDR3 is 12 residues long. With V trimmed by 6 bases and J by 11 bases, 7 bases remained unmatched.

Input material: PBMCs or T cells enriched from blood (not recorded which). The J gene is TRBJ1-1, the V gene TRBV2, with 9 nucleotides matching TRBD1. This clonotype originated in a woman in her 30s with acute COVID-19. CDR3 protein: CASSKQGATAFF. In nucleotides, the CDR3 is TGTGCCAGCAGCAAACAGGGGGCGACGGCTTTCTTT.